The sequence of this T cell receptor (beta chain) was determined in a study of T cells after yellow fever vaccination. Study background: The fractions with low cell numbers were processed using SMART-Seq v4 Ultra Low Input. Study-wide points: Sorted repertoires could include abundant contaminating clonotypes from bulk cells. Peaking on day 5 versus 15, the secondary response was faster but weaker.

Each CDR3 protein is one row after TCRdb ran MiXCR on the 5' RACE reads. The data show 500,000 to 650,000 distinct CDR3 sequences, 13% seen once. The CDR3 runs to 17 residues. CDR1 DFQATT and CDR2 SNEGSKA come from the germline V gene (reference sequence). The V gene lost 4 bases and the J gene lost 1 base, with 20 bases spanning the gap. This clonotype was seen a few times. What it binds is unknown. The sequence was obtained from a man younger than 40 who received the YFV17D yellow fever vaccine. The sequenced sample was PBMCs, obtained on the day of the yellow fever booster vaccination. V usage is TRBV20-1 and J usage is TRBJ2-1; perhaps TRBD1 as D (6 bases). The CDR3 region has the DNA TGCAGTGCTAATGACGAGACGGGACAAATTTCCTACAATGAGCAGTTCTTC. As protein: CSANDETGQISYNEQFF.